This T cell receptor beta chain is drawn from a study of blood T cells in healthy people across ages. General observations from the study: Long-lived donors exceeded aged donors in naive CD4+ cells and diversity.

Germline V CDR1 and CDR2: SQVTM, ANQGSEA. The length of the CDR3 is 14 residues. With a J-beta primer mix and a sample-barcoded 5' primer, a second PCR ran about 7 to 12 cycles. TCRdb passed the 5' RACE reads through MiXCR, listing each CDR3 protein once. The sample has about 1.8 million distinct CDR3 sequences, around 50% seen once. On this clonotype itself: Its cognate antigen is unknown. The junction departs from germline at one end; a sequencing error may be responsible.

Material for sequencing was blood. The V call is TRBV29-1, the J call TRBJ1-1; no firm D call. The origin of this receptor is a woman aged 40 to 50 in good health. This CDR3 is CSAEGGKEGTEAFF. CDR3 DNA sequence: TGCAGCGCTGAAGGCGGCAAAGAAGGGACTGAAGCTTTCTTT.